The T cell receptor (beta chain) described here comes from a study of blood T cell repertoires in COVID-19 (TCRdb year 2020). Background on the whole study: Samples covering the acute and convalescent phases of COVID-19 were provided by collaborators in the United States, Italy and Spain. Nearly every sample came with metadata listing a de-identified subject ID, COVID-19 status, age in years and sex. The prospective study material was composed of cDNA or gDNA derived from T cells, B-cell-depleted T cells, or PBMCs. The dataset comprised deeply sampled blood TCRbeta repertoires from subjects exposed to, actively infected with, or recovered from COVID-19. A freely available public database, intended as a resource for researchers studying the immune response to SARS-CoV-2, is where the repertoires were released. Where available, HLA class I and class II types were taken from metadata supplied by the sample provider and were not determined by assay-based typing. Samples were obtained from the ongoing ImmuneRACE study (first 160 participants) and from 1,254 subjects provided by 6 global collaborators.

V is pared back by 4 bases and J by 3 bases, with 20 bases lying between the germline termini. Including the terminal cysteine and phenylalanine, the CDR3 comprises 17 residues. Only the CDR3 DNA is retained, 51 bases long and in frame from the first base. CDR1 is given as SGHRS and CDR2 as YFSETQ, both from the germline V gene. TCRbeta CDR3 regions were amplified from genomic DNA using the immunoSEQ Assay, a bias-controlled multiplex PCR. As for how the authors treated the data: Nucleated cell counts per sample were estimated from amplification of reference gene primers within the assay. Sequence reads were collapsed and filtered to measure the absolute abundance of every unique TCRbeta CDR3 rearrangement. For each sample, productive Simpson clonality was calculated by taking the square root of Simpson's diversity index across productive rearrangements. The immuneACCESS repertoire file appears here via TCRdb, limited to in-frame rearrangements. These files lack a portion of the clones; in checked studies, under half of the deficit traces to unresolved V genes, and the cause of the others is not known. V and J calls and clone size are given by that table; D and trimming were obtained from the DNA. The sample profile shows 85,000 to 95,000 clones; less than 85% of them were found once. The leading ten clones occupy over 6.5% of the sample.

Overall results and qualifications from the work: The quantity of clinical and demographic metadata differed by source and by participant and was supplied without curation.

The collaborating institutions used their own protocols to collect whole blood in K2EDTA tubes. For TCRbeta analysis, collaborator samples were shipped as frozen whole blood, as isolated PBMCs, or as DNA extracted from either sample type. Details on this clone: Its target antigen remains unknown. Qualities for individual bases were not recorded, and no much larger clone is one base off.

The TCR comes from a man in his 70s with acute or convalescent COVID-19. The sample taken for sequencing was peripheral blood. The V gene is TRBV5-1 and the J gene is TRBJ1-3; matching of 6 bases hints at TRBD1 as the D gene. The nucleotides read TGCGCCAGCAGCCCTGGAGGTCAGGGGTTAGATGGAAACACCATATATTTT. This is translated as CASSPGGQGLDGNTIYF.